The TCR beta chain described here comes from a study of persistence of HIV-infected CD4 T cells. Study overall: Donors were ART-treated; their CMV- and Gag-responding CD4+ T cells were isolated.

The CDR3 has 14 residues. The V end was cut by 6 bases, the J end by 6 bases, with 15 bases between. The germline V gene encodes CDR1 SGHTA and CDR2 FQGTGA. Study findings and constraints: TCR analyses could not target the rare provirus-carrying CMV-responding cells.

This was the immunoSEQ version 4 assay in survey mode. Produced via immunoSEQ multiplex PCR; TCRdb's table is partial and in-frame only. The sample contains 25,000 to 35,000 clones, around 82% of which appear only once. As for this clone: Its specificity is not known.

Stimulation used approximately 9.1 ug/mL lysate from CMV-infected fibroblasts. Memory cells lacking CD40L and CD69 with high CD45RO were sorted. The sample was CD4+ T cells sorted from PBMCs after roughly 18-hour stimulation, taken from a patient who received antiretroviral therapy. The rearrangement links TRBV7-3 to TRBJ2-1; TRBD1 or TRBD2 may be the D gene (6 bases each). The clonotype was recovered from an adult man with HIV who was CMV-seropositive. The CDR3 DNA reads as TGTGCCAGCAGGGAATGGGGGGCCTCCAATGAGCAGTTCTTC. Its protein product is CASREWGASNEQFF.